The 17 T cell receptor beta chains below come from one sample, sequenced in a study of cytomegalovirus exposure and HLA in healthy donors. The PCR employed 60 Vbeta primers together with 13 Jbeta primers. The assay was immunoSEQ multiplex PCR, and TCRdb's table has in-frame clones only and misses some. The table lists around 150,000 clones, around two thirds of them singletons. The source material was PBMCs. The receptors come from a male donor in good health and CMV-seronegative.

This clone showed up just once. The CDR3 bases are TGTGCCACCAGCAGAGATCTTCCAGGGCCCATCAACAATGAGCAGTTCTTC. The encoded protein is CATSRDLPGPINNEQFF. This chain links TRBV15 with TRBJ2-1; possibly TRBD1 for D (5 bases). Trimming shortened V by 0 bases and J by 5 bases, and 17 bases separated the two germline ends. This CDR3 spans 17 amino acids. Germline V gene lookup returns CDR1 LNHNV and CDR2 YYDKDF (reference sequence).

The chain recombines TRBV7-3 with TRBJ2-7; TRBD2 aligns across 12 bases. Germline assignment: CDR1 SGHTA and CDR2 FQGTGA. V lost 0 bases to trimming and J lost 3 bases; unmatched junction nucleotides: 3. This CDR3 comprises 16 residues. The CDR3 sequence: CASSLTRTSGVYEQYF. The CDR3 region has the DNA TGTGCCAGCAGCTTAACGCGGACTAGCGGGGTCTACGAGCAGTACTTC. Together with reference TRBV7-3 and TRBJ2-7, the CDR3 gives the full variable domain: GAGVSQTPSNKVTEKGKYVELRCDPISGHTALYWYRQSLGQGPEFLIYFQGTGAADDSGLPNDRFFAVRPEGSVSTLKIQRTERGDSAVYLCASSLTRTSGVYEQYFGPGTRLTVT.

The chain joins TRBV7-8 to TRBJ2-5; a possible D gene is TRBD2 (7 bases). Germline V gene data show CDR1 as SGHVS and CDR2 as FQNEAQ. The CDR3 covers 17 residues. Trimming stripped 1 base from V and 5 bases from J, with 20 bases between. The CDR3 DNA reads as TGTGCCAGCAGCTTAGTAGGGGGGGCGGGCGGGGGCGAGACCCAGTACTTC. Its protein is CASSLVGGAGGGETQYF. The full variable domain, in which reference TRBV7-8 and TRBJ2-5 provide the parts outside the CDR3, is GAGVSQSPRYKVAKRGQDVALRCDPISGHVSLFWYQQALGQGPEFLTYFQNEAQLDKSGLPSDRFFAERPEGSVSTLKIQRTQQEDSAVYLCASSLVGGAGGGETQYFGPGTRLLVL.

The chain uses TRBV11-3 and TRBJ2-1, with 11 bases matching TRBD1. V shed 1 base, J shed 10 bases, and the junction held 6 bases outside the gene matches. Germline V lookup: CDR1 SGHNT, CDR2 YENEEA. This CDR3 is built from 15 residues. CDR3 nucleotide sequence: TGTGCCAGCAGCTTAGGGGGACAGGGGGTGGGCGAGCAGTTCTTC. Its translation is CASSLGGQGVGEQFF.

The chain recombines TRBV6-4 with TRBJ2-2; TRBD1 aligns across 10 bases. J was trimmed by 2 bases and V by 0 bases; bases with no gene match: 9. CDR3 length equals 19 residues. The germline V gene encodes CDR1 MRHNA and CDR2 SNTAGT. DNA of the CDR3: TGTGCCAGCAGTGACTCCGAGGACAGGGGGGTCGAAAACACCGGGGAGCTGTTTTTT. Encoded protein: CASSDSEDRGVENTGELFF.

The chain couples TRBV2 to TRBJ1-3, with a tentative D call TRBD1 (5 bases). The germline V gene has CDR1 SNHLY and CDR2 FYNNEI. This CDR3 region has 14 residues. V lost 5 bases, J lost 3 bases, and 11 bases lay in between. This CDR3 reads CASSPQGSGNTIYF. CDR3 DNA sequence: TGTGCCAGCAGTCCGCAGGGTAGTGGAAACACCATATATTTT.

This clone was counted between two and nine times. The chain couples TRBV5-1 to TRBJ1-1, with a tentative D call TRBD1 (6 bases). Germline values: CDR1 SGHRS, CDR2 YFSETQ. V was trimmed by 4 bases and J by 2 bases, leaving 12 bases between them. The CDR3 loop spans 14 amino acids. Here the CDR3 DNA reads TGCGCCAGCAGCCCACAGGGTGCTAACACTGAAGCTTTCTTT. Protein: CASSPQGANTEAFF.

The rearrangement uses TRBV6-5 and TRBJ1-2; 8 positions agree with TRBD1. V lost 3 bases, J lost 1 base, and 4 bases stayed unmatched. CDR1 and CDR2 from the germline V gene are MNHEY and SVGAGI. The CDR3 is 15 residues long. The CDR3 DNA reads as TGTGCCAGCAGTTATCAGGGACAGGTTAACTATGGCTACACCTTC. This encodes CASSYQGQVNYGYTF.

This rearrangement joins TRBV23-1 to TRBJ2-1; 7 bases are shared with TRBD1. TRBV23-1 is an open reading frame whose function is uncertain. The CDR3 is 19 amino acids. After removal of 0 bases from V and 5 bases from J, the junction contained 16 bases not matched to a gene. The DNA of the CDR3 is TGCGCCAGCAGTCAATCGTTACAGGGGTTTTTGTCTTTGGACAATGAGCAGTTCTTC. This sequence encodes CASSQSLQGFLSLDNEQFF.

The gene calls are TRBV4-1 and TRBJ1-2; possibly TRBD1 for D (6 bases). This CDR3 region has 15 residues. Between the trimmed V and J ends, which lost 4 bases and 4 bases, there was a span of 16 bases. Germline V gene sequence: CDR1 MGHRA, CDR2 YSYEKL. CDR3 sequence reads: CASSLATGTSYGYTF. CDR3 nucleotides: TGCGCCAGCAGCCTCGCGACAGGAACATCCTATGGCTACACCTTC.

This clone was counted between two and nine times. The rearrangement uses TRBV29-1 and TRBJ2-7, with D hard to call. The CDR3 covers 11 residues. Deletions cut 1 base from V and 6 bases from J, with 7 bases between. The V gene's germline CDR1 is SQVTM and CDR2 ANQGSEA. The CDR3 nucleotides read TGCAGCGTTGAAGCCCGCAGCGAGCAGTACTTC. Translation: CSVEARSEQYF.

The chain has TRBV6-1 and TRBJ2-1, with 7 bases matching TRBD1. The germline gives CDR1 MNHNS, CDR2 SASEGT. V was clipped by 7 bases and J by 6 bases; unmatched bases: 12. The CDR3 is made up of 15 amino acids. CDR3 amino acids: CASTINPGGINEQFF. The CDR3 DNA follows: TGTGCCAGCACCATTAACCCAGGGGGAATCAATGAGCAGTTCTTC.

The V and J genes are TRBV7-2 and TRBJ1-6; 8 bases align to TRBD1. The V segment lost 9 bases and the J segment 7 bases; nucleotides outside the gene matches: 8. In germline, CDR1 is SGHTA, CDR2 FQGNSA. The CDR3 spans 14 residues. CDR3 sequence (DNA): TGTGCCAGTCGGTATACAGGGGGGAATTCACCCCTCCACTTT. This gives the protein CASRYTGGNSPLHF.

This chain joins TRBV27 and TRBJ1-1, with 8 bases identical to TRBD1. The ends lost 3 bases at V and 6 bases at J; junction bases unmatched: 9. From germline, CDR1 is MNHEY and CDR2 SMNVEV (reference sequence). The CDR3 runs to 15 residues. CDR3 sequence (DNA): TGTGCCAGCAGTTTCTGGCCCGACAGGGGTGCTGAAGCTTTCTTT. Protein sequence: CASSFWPDRGAEAFF.

The chain uses TRBV7-9 and TRBJ1-1; 11 bases fit TRBD1. The V gene's germline CDR1 is SEHNR and CDR2 FQNEAQ (reference sequence). The CDR3 is 15 residues long. The V segment lost 5 bases and the J segment 4 bases; nucleotides outside the gene matches: 6. CDR3 loop: CASSGGQGVFTEAFF. CDR3 nucleotides: TGTGCCAGCAGCGGGGGACAGGGGGTCTTCACTGAAGCTTTCTTT.

The rearrangement joins TRBV9 to TRBJ2-5, with 7 bases matching TRBD2. Germline assignment: CDR1 SGDLS and CDR2 YYNGEE. This CDR3 is 15 amino acids long. V was pared by 4 bases and J by 1 base, with 7 bases of the junction left unmatched. This CDR3 is CASSLRGGLQETQYF. The CDR3 DNA follows: TGTGCCAGCAGCCTTCGCGGGGGACTCCAAGAGACCCAGTACTTC.

V usage is TRBV28 and J usage is TRBJ2-7, with TRBD2 matching 11 bases. The CDR3 runs to 16 residues. CDR1 and CDR2 (germline): MDHEN, SYDVKM. With V trimmed by 3 bases and J by 0 bases, 4 bases remained unmatched. The CDR3 DNA reads TGTGCCAGCAGTTTCTCCGGGACTAGCGGCTCCTACGAGCAGTACTTC. Protein sequence: CASSFSGTSGSYEQYF.